This T cell receptor beta chain comes out of a study of graft-versus-host responses after intestinal transplantation. In the study overall: Each transplant was multivisceral, liver-intestinal, or isolated intestinal. Study-level results: Early post-transplant falls in HvG clones accompanied the peak levels of circulating GvH clones.

On this clone: Its specificity is not known.

Repertoires were generated with immunoSEQ multiplex PCR, while TCRdb's copy carries only in-frame clones and drops some. This repertoire shows approximately 110,000 clones, more than 90% found once; its top ten account for roughly 0.24%. This CDR3 comprises 15 residues. The J segment lost 9 bases and the V segment lost 5 bases, leaving 13 bases of the junction unmatched. Germline assignment: CDR1 SGHVT and CDR2 SQSDAQ. The material was unstimulated CD4+ T cells sorted from spleen or lymph node cells, obtained before transplant. The J gene is TRBJ2-1, the V gene TRBV7-4; TRBD2 matches 7 bases. This receptor was identified in a human donor who was the organ donor for an intestinal transplant. The CDR3 nucleotides are TGTGCCAGCAGCCCGAGGCCGACTAGCAATTGTGAGCAGTTCTTC. Protein: CASSPRPTSNCEQFF.